These 11 T cell receptor beta chains came from one sample sequenced in a study of shared clonotypes between healthy human individuals. Assay: immunoSEQ multiplex PCR; the TCRdb copy retains only in-frame clones and omits some. This sample has under 2.5 million clones, with approximately 90% found just once. Sequencing input: naive CD4+ T cells from PBMCs. Subset noted: CD45RA+ positively selected. These receptors were taken from a man between 18 and 35 years old in good health. Some clones in this sample may be carry-over from other donors' samples.

The chain links TRBV19 to TRBJ2-7; tentatively, D is TRBD2 (6 bases). The germline V gene encodes CDR1 LNHDA and CDR2 SQIVND (reference sequence). The CDR3 extends over 16 amino acids. Trimming pared 5 bases from V and 7 bases from J, leaving 24 bases between. The CDR3 region has the DNA TGTGCCAGTAGTCCCTGGGACTCCCGGGCACTACGGGAGCAGTACTTC. Translation: CASSPWDSRALREQYF. The complete variable domain, with remaining parts taken from reference TRBV19 and TRBJ2-7, reads DGGITQSPKYLFRKEGQNVTLSCEQNLNHDAMYWYRQDPGQGLRLIYYSQIVNDFQKGDIAEGYSVSREKKESFPLTVTSAQKNPTAFYLCASSPWDSRALREQYFGPGTRLTVT.

The V gene is TRBV11-3, the J gene TRBJ2-1; 11 bases agree with TRBD2. The CDR3 has 16 amino acids. Germline lookup yields CDR1 SGHNT and CDR2 YENEEA. V was pared by 2 bases and J by 5 bases, with 5 bases of the junction left unmatched. CDR3 DNA: TGTGCCAGCAGCTTAATAGCGGGAGGGCCCCACAATGAGCAGTTCTTC. Translating it yields CASSLIAGGPHNEQFF.

This chain links TRBV6-1 with TRBJ2-7; possibly TRBD1 for D (5 bases). The CDR3 has 14 residues. V lost 4 bases and J 0 bases, leaving 10 bases between the germline ends. Germline CDR1 MNHNS, CDR2 SASEGT. This CDR3 is CASSVGQISYEQYF. DNA for the CDR3: TGTGCCAGCAGTGTCGGACAAATCTCCTACGAGCAGTACTTC.

V usage is TRBV4-1 and J usage is TRBJ2-1; D might be TRBD1 or TRBD2, each matching 5 bases. Trimming shortened V by 2 bases and J by 7 bases, and 15 bases separated the two germline ends. CDR3 length: 15 amino acids. Germline values: CDR1 MGHRA, CDR2 YSYEKL. CDR3 sequence reads: CASSQMGLARNEQFF. The CDR3 DNA reads as TGCGCCAGCAGCCAAATGGGGCTAGCTAGGAATGAGCAGTTCTTC.

The chain carries TRBV5-6 and TRBJ2-1, with D uncertain. V was shortened by 1 base and J by 8 bases, with 13 bases between the two germline ends. Germline CDR1 SGHDT, CDR2 YYEEEE. This CDR3 has 14 residues. Written as DNA, the CDR3 is TGTGCCAGCAGCTTGAGGTTTTTCGGCGATGAGCAGTTCTTC. Translated, it gives CASSLRFFGDEQFF.

The rearrangement links TRBV21-1 to TRBJ2-2; TRBD2, the D gene given by the table, was not confirmed from the DNA. TRBV21-1 is listed as a pseudogene. This CDR3 contains 19 residues. The CDR3, as DNA: TGTGCCAGCAGCAAAGTTACGTCCGAAGCGGGAGGGAGGACCGGGGAGCTGTTTTTT. Translation: CASSKVTSEAGGRTGELFF.

The V call is TRBV5-6, the J call TRBJ2-5, with D perhaps matching TRBD2 (6 bases). V lost 0 bases and J lost 5, with 17 bases in between. From germline, CDR1 is SGHDT and CDR2 YYEEEE. The CDR3 is made up of 16 amino acids. For the CDR3, the DNA is TGTGCCAGCAGCTTGGGTAGACGGGGAGGTAGGGAGACCCAGTACTTC. Its protein product is CASSLGRRGGRETQYF. Drawing the rest from reference TRBV5-6 and TRBJ2-5, the complete variable domain is DAGVTQSPTHLIKTRGQQVTLRCSPKSGHDTVSWYQQALGQGPQFIFQYYEEEERQRGNFPDRFSGHQFPNYSSELNVNALLLGDSALYLCASSLGRRGGRETQYFGPGTRLLVL.

The chain carries TRBV4-3 and TRBJ2-1, with 12 positions matching TRBD2. The CDR3 is 13 amino acids. The germline V gene encodes CDR1 LGHNA and CDR2 YSLEER. V shed 10 bases and J 7 bases; nucleotides not matched to a gene: 5. CDR3 loop: CATPTSGRNEQFF. The DNA of the CDR3 is TGCGCCACCCCCACTAGCGGGAGGAATGAGCAGTTCTTC.

CDR3: CASSAGTSGRNGELFF. The CDR3 DNA reads TGTGCCAGCAGTGCCGGGACTAGCGGGAGAAACGGGGAGCTGTTTTTT. The chain carries TRBV2 and TRBJ2-2; 14 bases line up with TRBD2. The CDR3 totals 16 residues. V lost 4 bases and J lost 7; bases outside the gene matches: 5. Germline V gene lookup returns CDR1 SNHLY and CDR2 FYNNEI.

The rearrangement joins TRBV23-1 to TRBJ2-1, with 11 nucleotides matching TRBD1. TRBV23-1 is sorted into the ORF group, with uncertain function. The V gene end was trimmed by 3 bases and the J gene end by 8 bases; junction bases not matched to a gene: 6. This CDR3 is 15 amino acids long. The CDR3 DNA sequence: TGCGCCAGCAGTCACCGGGACAGGGGGTCGGATGAGCAGTTCTTC. Its protein product is CASSHRDRGSDEQFF.

The chain uses TRBV7-3 and TRBJ2-2; TRBD2 is a possible D gene (5 bases). CDR1 SGHTA and CDR2 FQGTGA come from the germline V gene. The CDR3 covers 16 residues. V was pared by 5 bases and J by 1 base, with 14 bases between. The CDR3 spells CASSLRRTENTGELFF. The CDR3 DNA reads as TGTGCCAGCAGCCTACGTCGGACTGAGAACACCGGGGAGCTGTTTTTT.